The 10 T cell receptor beta chains below come from one sample, sequenced in a study of T-cell reconstitution after alpha-beta-depleted transplantation in children (dated by TCRdb to the mid-2010s). The library was produced with PCR. The sequencer listed for this sample is Illumina HiSeq 2500. To normalize quantification of the TCRbeta repertoire, the TCR libraries were built with molecular barcoding that relied on unique molecular identifiers. Clones were called with MiXCR by TCRdb after fastp trimmed the public reads at Q25, and only in-frame beta chains were retained. Here each entry gathers all rows of one CDR3 protein and keeps the most common genes and DNA. The sample yields around 600,000 distinct CDR3 sequences; roughly 15% were counted once. The top ten clonotypes cover approximately 1% of the sample. The sequencing used PBMCs from the stem cell graft donor, collected from the stem cell graft. The receptors come from a human donor who donated a stem cell graft to a child with acute myeloid leukemia.

This clonotype has just a few counts. This rearrangement joins TRBV12-3 or TRBV12-4 to TRBJ2-7, with D unresolved. This CDR3 contains 13 residues. The germline V and J ends were trimmed by 9 bases and 0 bases, with 12 bases remaining between them. The CDR3 DNA is TGTGCCAGTGCCCCAGGACCCTCCTACGAGCAGTACTTC. As protein: CASAPGPSYEQYF.

Ten or more counts support this clonotype. The rearrangement uses TRBV12-3 or TRBV12-4 and TRBJ1-2, with D tentatively TRBD1 (5 bases). The CDR3 is made up of 13 amino acids. V dropped 4 bases and J dropped 10 bases, with 16 bases sitting between them. The CDR3, as DNA: TGTGCCAGCAGTTCTGGGGGTTCGGGGTCCTACACCTTC. This gives the protein CASSSGGSGSYTF.

This clonotype came up many times. The chain couples TRBV20-1 to TRBJ2-5; 10 nucleotides match TRBD1. CDR1 is DFQATT, CDR2 SNEGSKA, per germline (reference sequence). The CDR3 spans 14 residues. This CDR3 is CRVIGTGDRETQYF. CDR3 nucleotides: TGCAGGGTTATAGGGACAGGGGATAGAGAGACCCAGTACTTC.

The chain employs TRBV6-2 or TRBV6-3 and TRBJ2-1; D gene ambiguous. Germline lookup yields CDR1 MNHEY and CDR2 SVGEGT. The CDR3 loop spans 15 amino acids. Deletions cut 3 bases from V and 6 bases from J, with 15 bases between. The CDR3 spells CASSYSRVTLNEQFF. The DNA for the CDR3 is TGTGCCAGCAGTTATAGCCGTGTCACCCTCAATGAGCAGTTCTTC.

The rearrangement joins TRBV20-1 to TRBJ1-2; 9 bases agree with TRBD1. Germline trimming cut 4 bases from V and 8 bases from J; bases unmatched to any gene: 14. Germline V CDR1 and CDR2: DFQATT, SNEGSKA (reference sequence). The CDR3 has 15 amino acids. In DNA, the CDR3 is TGCAGTGCTACTCCAGCGGACAGGGGTGAGCAGGGCTACACCTTC. Translation gives CSATPADRGEQGYTF.

The V call is TRBV20-1, the J call TRBJ1-6; a possible D gene is TRBD1 (6 bases). Germline values: CDR1 DFQATT, CDR2 SNEGSKA (reference sequence). This CDR3 has 15 amino acids. With 6 bases removed from V and 5 bases from J, the gap between germline ends came to 17 bases. The CDR3: CSARGRGLNNSPLHF. The CDR3 region has the DNA TGCAGTGCCCGGGGTCGGGGGCTAAATAATTCACCCCTCCACTTT.

The V call is TRBV6-5, the J call TRBJ2-3; D gene unclear. The length of the CDR3 is 14 residues. Germline-derived CDR1 and CDR2 are MNHEY and SVGAGI. Trimming took 2 bases from V and 6 from J, leaving 12 bases between them. The CDR3 DNA follows: TGTGCCAGCAGTTACACCCCACAAGAGGATACGCAGTATTTT. Its translation is CASSYTPQEDTQYF.

This clonotype was picked up many times. The chain employs TRBV20-1 and TRBJ2-2; D uncertain. V lost 1 base to trimming and J lost 8 bases, with 17 bases between them. This CDR3 has 15 residues. Looked up from germline, CDR1 is DFQATT and CDR2 is SNEGSKA (reference sequence). The CDR3 protein is CSARVDDLPIGELFF. The CDR3 bases are TGCAGTGCTAGAGTTGATGACCTGCCAATTGGGGAGCTGTTTTTT.

This clonotype has at least ten counts. The V and J genes are TRBV4-3 and TRBJ2-7; D not resolved. The CDR3 length is 15 residues. Germline-derived CDR1 and CDR2 are LGHNA and YSLEER. V lost 0 bases and J lost 2, with 11 bases in between. As DNA, the CDR3 is TGCGCCAGCAGCCAAGATCGACAAGGAGCCTACGAGCAGTACTTC. This codes for CASSQDRQGAYEQYF.

This clonotype has more than one count but fewer than ten. The chain has TRBV24-1 and TRBJ2-2; D unresolved. Germline V lookup: CDR1 KGHDR, CDR2 SFDVKD. This CDR3 contains 15 residues. The ends were cut back, 1 base at V and 1 base at J, with 6 bases in the middle. CDR3 sequence: CATSDFGLNTGELFF. The DNA for the CDR3 is TGTGCCACCAGTGATTTCGGGCTGAACACCGGGGAGCTGTTTTTT.